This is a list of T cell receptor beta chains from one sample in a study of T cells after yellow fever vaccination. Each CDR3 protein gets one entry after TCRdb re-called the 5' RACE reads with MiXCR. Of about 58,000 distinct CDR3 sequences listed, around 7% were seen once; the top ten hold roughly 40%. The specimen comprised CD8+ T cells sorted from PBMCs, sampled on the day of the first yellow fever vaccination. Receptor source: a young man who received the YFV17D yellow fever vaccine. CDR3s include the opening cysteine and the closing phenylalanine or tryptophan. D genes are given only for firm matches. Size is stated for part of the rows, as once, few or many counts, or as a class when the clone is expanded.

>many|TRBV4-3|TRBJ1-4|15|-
TGCGCCAGCAGCCAAGGGACGGAGCCCCCTGAAAAACTGTTTTTT
CASSQGTEPPEKLFF
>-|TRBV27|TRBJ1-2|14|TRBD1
TGTGCCAGCAGTCCCGGACAGGTGGGATATGGCTACACCTTC
CASSPGQVGYGYTF
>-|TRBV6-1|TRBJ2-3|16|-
TGTGCCAGCAAGGCCACCGGCGGTGGCACGTTCGATACGCAGTATTTT
CASKATGGGTFDTQYF
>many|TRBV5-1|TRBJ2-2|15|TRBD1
TGCGCCAGCAGCCCGACCGGGACAGGCACCGGGGAGCTGTTTTTT
CASSPTGTGTGELFF
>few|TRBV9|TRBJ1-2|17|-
TGTGCCAGCAGCGTATATGTTTCCGGTGGATCTAACTATGGCTACACCTTC
CASSVYVSGGSNYGYTF
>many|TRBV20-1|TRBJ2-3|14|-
TGCAGTGCTCAGGGGGGGGGCAGGACAGATACGCAGTATTTT
CSAQGGGRTDTQYF
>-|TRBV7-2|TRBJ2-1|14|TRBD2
TGTGCCAGCAGCTCAGCGGGACTAAACGATGAGCAGTTCTTC
CASSSAGLNDEQFF
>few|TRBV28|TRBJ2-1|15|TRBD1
TGTGCCAGCAGTAAGGACAGGGTGGCCTACAATGAGCAGTTCTTC
CASSKDRVAYNEQFF
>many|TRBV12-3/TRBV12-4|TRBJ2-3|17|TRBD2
TGTGCCAGCAGTCCGTCGCTAGCGGGGCCCTTCACAGATACGCAGTATTTT
CASSPSLAGPFTDTQYF
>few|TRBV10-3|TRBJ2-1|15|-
TGTGCCCCTCCGGGTTGGGGGGTGGTTTACAATGAGCAGTTCTTC
CAPPGWGVVYNEQFF
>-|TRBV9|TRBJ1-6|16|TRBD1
TGTGCCAGCAGCGCACCCGTGACAGGGAAGAATTCACCCCTCCACTTT
CASSAPVTGKNSPLHF
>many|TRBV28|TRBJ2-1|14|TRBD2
TGTGCCAGCAGTATGACTAGCGGGAACAATGAGCAGTTCTTC
CASSMTSGNNEQFF
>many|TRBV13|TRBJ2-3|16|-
TGTGCCAGCAGCTTAGATTCGGCGGGGGCCACAGATACGCAGTATTTT
CASSLDSAGATDTQYF
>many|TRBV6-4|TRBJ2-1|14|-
TGTGCCAGCAGTGAAGGGAGTTTATACAATGAGCAGTTCTTC
CASSEGSLYNEQFF
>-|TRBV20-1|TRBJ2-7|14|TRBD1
TGCAGTGCAACCGGGACAGGGAACTCCTACGAGCAGTACTTC
CSATGTGNSYEQYF
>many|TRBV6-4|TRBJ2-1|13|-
TGTGCCAGCAGTGTAAGTCCCTACAATGAGCAGTTCTTC
CASSVSPYNEQFF
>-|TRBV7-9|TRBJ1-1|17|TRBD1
TGTGCCAGCAGCGCCCCCCTGACAGGGACGGGGGCCTCTGAAGCTTTCTTT
CASSAPLTGTGASEAFF
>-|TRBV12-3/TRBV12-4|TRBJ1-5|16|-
TGTGCCAGCAGACCCACCGAACCGACGAACGATCAGCCCCAGCATTTT
CASRPTEPTNDQPQHF
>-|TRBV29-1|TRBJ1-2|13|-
TGCAGCGTCGAAAAACATACTAACTATGGCTACACCTTC
CSVEKHTNYGYTF
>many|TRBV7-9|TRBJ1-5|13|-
TGTGCCAGCAGCTCGAATAGCAATCAGCCCCAGCATTTT
CASSSNSNQPQHF
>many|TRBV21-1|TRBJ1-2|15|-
TGTGCCAGCCCGCGCTCGCCAGGGGCCGCCTATGGCTACACCTTC
CASPRSPGAAYGYTF
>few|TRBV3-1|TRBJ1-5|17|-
TGTGCCAGCAGCCAAGATCACGTCGCCAGTGGCAATCAGCCCCAGCATTTT
CASSQDHVASGNQPQHF
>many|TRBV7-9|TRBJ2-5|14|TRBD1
TGTGCCAGCAGCTTAGCAGGGGGCGACGAGACCCAGTACTTC
CASSLAGGDETQYF
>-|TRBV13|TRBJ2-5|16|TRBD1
TGTGCCAGCAGCTTAAGGACAGGGCCAGTCCAAGAGACCCAGTACTTC
CASSLRTGPVQETQYF
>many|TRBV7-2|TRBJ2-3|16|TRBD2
TGTGCCAGCAGCAACATAGCGGGGGGGCGGCCAGATACGCAGTATTTT
CASSNIAGGRPDTQYF
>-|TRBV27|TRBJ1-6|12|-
TGTGCCAGCAGCCCCATTAATTCACCCCTCCACTTT
CASSPINSPLHF
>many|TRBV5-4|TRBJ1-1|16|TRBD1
TGTGCCAGCAGCTCCACGACCCCGACAGGGGGGACTGAAGCTTTCTTT
CASSSTTPTGGTEAFF
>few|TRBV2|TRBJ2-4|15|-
TGTGCCAGCAGTGAGCCGGTGAGGACCAAAAACATTCAGTACTTC
CASSEPVRTKNIQYF
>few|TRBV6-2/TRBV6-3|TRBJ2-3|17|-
TGTGCCAGCAGTTCACTCGCGGGCGACGAGAGCACAGATACGCAGTATTTT
CASSSLAGDESTDTQYF
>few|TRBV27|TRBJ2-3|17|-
TGTGCCAGCAGTTTATTCCCCGCCGGGCCTCATGTGTCTACGCAGTATTTT
CASSLFPAGPHVSTQYF
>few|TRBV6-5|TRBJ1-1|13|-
TGTGCCAGCAGTTACTCCCAGGGCACTGAAGCTTTCTTT
CASSYSQGTEAFF
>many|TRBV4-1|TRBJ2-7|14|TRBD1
TGCGCCAGCAGTTCCGGGACAGGGGGCGCCGAGCAGTACTTC
CASSSGTGGAEQYF
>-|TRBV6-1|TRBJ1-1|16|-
TGTGCCAGCAGCCGGAGGGTTAGGGGCGCGAACACTGAAGCTTTCTTT
CASSRRVRGANTEAFF
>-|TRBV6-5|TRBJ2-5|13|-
TGTGCCAGCAGTTTCAGGGAAAGAGAGACCCAGTACTTC
CASSFRERETQYF
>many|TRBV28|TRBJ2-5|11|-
TGTGCCAGCAGAAATCAGGAGACCCAGTACTTC
CASRNQETQYF
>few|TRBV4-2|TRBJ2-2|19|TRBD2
TGTGCCAGCAGCCAAGATTGGACTAGCGGGGAACCCAACACCGGGGAGCTGTTTTTT
CASSQDWTSGEPNTGELFF
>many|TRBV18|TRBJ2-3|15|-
TGTGCCAGCTCACCCCAGGGTACACGCACAGATACGCAGTATTTT
CASSPQGTRTDTQYF
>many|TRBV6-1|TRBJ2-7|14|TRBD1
TGTGCCAGCAGAAAGGGGGCGGCCCCGAACGAGCAGTACTTC
CASRKGAAPNEQYF
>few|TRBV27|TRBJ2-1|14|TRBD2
TGTGCCAGCAGGTTACTAGCGGCCTACAATGAGCAGTTCTTC
CASRLLAAYNEQFF
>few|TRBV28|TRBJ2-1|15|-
TGTGCCAGCAGCGACGGGGTGAGCTCCTACAATGAGCAGTTCTTC
CASSDGVSSYNEQFF
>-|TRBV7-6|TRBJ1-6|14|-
TGTGCCAGCAGCTCACAAGTATATAATTCACCCCTCCACTTT
CASSSQVYNSPLHF
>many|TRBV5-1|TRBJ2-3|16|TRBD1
TGCGCCAGCAGCTTAGGACAGGGGGCAACAGAAGATACGCAGTATTTT
CASSLGQGATEDTQYF
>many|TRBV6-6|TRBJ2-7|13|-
TGTGCCAGCAGCCCACAGAGAAAGGACGAGCAGTACTTC
CASSPQRKDEQYF
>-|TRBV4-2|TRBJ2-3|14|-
TGTGCCAGCAGCCAAGAACTACCGGGCGATACGCAGTATTTT
CASSQELPGDTQYF
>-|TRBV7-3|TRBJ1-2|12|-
TGTGCCAGCAGCCCCCTTAACTATGGCTACACCTTC
CASSPLNYGYTF